Sequencing of this T cell receptor beta chain was carried out in a study of T cells in Graves' hyperthyroidism and ophthalmopathy. Diagnostic assessment was based on clinical symptoms, serum thyroxine and TRAb, thyroid ultrasound and orbital computed tomography. The PBMCs had their origin in 7.5 to 10 ml of fresh peripheral blood. Researchers took RNA transcripts and amplified the TCR beta CDR3 regions from them. HTBI primers drove first-round RT-PCR of the TCR CDR3. TCRdb re-analysed the multiplex PCR reads in MiXCR, keeping a single row per CDR3 protein. The table lists over 700,000 distinct CDR3 sequences, 35% of them singletons, with roughly 30% in the top ten. Looked up from germline, CDR1 is MDHEN and CDR2 is SYDVKM. The CDR3 consists of 12 residues. Trimming stripped 5 bases from V and 10 bases from J, with 14 bases between. Whole-study findings and limits: Model predictions of ophthalmopathy came a median about 6.3 months before onset. Blood also showed most of the thyroid clonotypes that were expanded above 0.001.

In regard to this clonotype: The target antigen is unknown.

The specimen was blood. This chain connects TRBV28 to TRBJ1-1, with D tentatively TRBD1 (5 bases). The sequence derives from a woman between 40 and 50 years old with Graves' hyperthyroidism. The CDR3 reads CASSQQGWRAFF. CDR3 DNA: TGTGCCAGCAGTCAGCAGGGTTGGCGAGCTTTCTTT. Combining the CDR3 with reference TRBV28 and TRBJ1-1 gives the whole variable domain DVKVTQSSRYLVKRTGEKVFLECVQDMDHENMFWYRQDPGLGLRLIYFSYDVKMKEKGDIPEGYSVSREKKERFSLILESASTNQTSMYLCASSQQGWRAFFGQGTRLTVV.